What follows are 21 T cell receptor beta chains derived from one specimen sequenced in a study of CD8+ T cells in alopecia areata. Reverse transcribed after extraction, RNA yielded cDNA as the sequencing template. Here immunoSEQ multiplex PCR was the method, and the copy in TCRdb shows in-frame clones only, minus some. The data show about 82,000 clones, roughly half seen once. What was sequenced was NKG2D-high CD8+ T cells sorted from blood. These TCRs come from a human donor with alopecia areata.

This clone was detected only a few times. The chain has TRBV10-3 and TRBJ2-7; tentatively, D is TRBD1 (5 bases). V lost 2 bases, J lost 4 bases, and 12 bases lay in between. Germline V CDR1 and CDR2: ENHRY, SYGVKD. This CDR3 is 14 amino acids long. The CDR3 sequence: CAISEVRAAYEQYF. The CDR3 nucleotides are TGTGCCATCAGTGAGGTCAGGGCAGCTTACGAGCAGTACTTC.

The sample holds a few counts of this clone. The chain combines TRBV21-1 with TRBJ2-7. TRBV21-1 has pseudogene status. CDR3 length: 14 residues. CDR3 nucleotide sequence: TGTGCCAGCAGCAGAGTTTCGGGGCGGAACGAGCAGTACTTC. Translated: CASSRVSGRNEQYF.

This clone has only a few counts. V is TRBV7-9 and J is TRBJ2-4; 7 bases map to TRBD1. Germline V gene data show CDR1 as SEHNR and CDR2 as FQNEAQ (reference sequence). V lost 7 bases to trimming and J lost 12 bases; unmatched junction nucleotides: 15. CDR3 length: 14 amino acids. CDR3 protein: CASTDKGQVTAQYF. The CDR3 coding sequence is TGTGCCAGCACCGACAAAGGACAGGTTACTGCTCAGTACTTC.

The chain has TRBV27 and TRBJ2-7, with D hard to call. Germline lookup yields CDR1 MNHEY and CDR2 SMNVEV (reference sequence). V was trimmed by 0 bases and J by 4 bases, leaving 13 bases between them. This CDR3 is built from 15 residues. The CDR3 sequence: CASSLSLGTNYEQYF. The CDR3 DNA reads TGTGCCAGCAGTTTATCGCTAGGAACAAATTACGAGCAGTACTTC.

This rearrangement joins TRBV29-1 to TRBJ2-2, with TRBD2 matching 7 bases. There are 11 residues in the CDR3. V gave up 7 bases and J gave up 5 bases; unmatched junction bases: 1. Per germline, CDR1 SQVTM and CDR2 ANQGSEA. The CDR3 DNA sequence: TGCAGCGCCGGGGGGACCGGGGAGCTGTTTTTT. This codes for CSAGGTGELFF.

This chain links TRBV29-1 with TRBJ2-6, with a weak D call TRBD1 (5 bases). The V end lost 4 bases, the J end lost 0 bases, and 16 bases lay between the germline ends. Germline CDR1 and CDR2: SQVTM and ANQGSEA. The CDR3 extends over 17 amino acids. DNA of the CDR3: TGCAGCGTTGTGGGGCCTACCCCAAGCTCTGGGGCCAACGTCCTGACTTTC. Translation gives CSVVGPTPSSGANVLTF.

The chain employs TRBV29-1 and TRBJ2-2; D remains unclear. Germline-derived CDR1 and CDR2 are SQVTM and ANQGSEA. Trimming removed 5 bases from V and 1 base from J, with 8 bases in between. The CDR3 is 13 residues long. For the CDR3, the DNA is TGCAGCGTTAGGTCCGTGAACACCGGGGAGCTGTTTTTT. Its translation: CSVRSVNTGELFF.

This clone has only one observation. V is TRBV30 and J is TRBJ2-1; no reliable D call. CDR1 and CDR2 (germline): GTSNPN, SVGIG (reference sequence). This CDR3 has 10 amino acids. V was cut by 1 base and J by 9 bases, with 4 bases left in between. CDR3 coding DNA: TGTGCCTGGAGTGGTGGTGAGCAGTTCTTC. Its protein product is CAWSGGEQFF.

This rearrangement joins TRBV27 to TRBJ2-7, with D perhaps matching TRBD1 (6 bases). Germline CDR1 and CDR2: MNHEY and SMNVEV (reference sequence). This CDR3 spans 15 amino acids. Trimming took 8 bases from V and 0 from J, leaving 17 bases between them. The CDR3 protein is CASRAGTQSSYEQYF. CDR3 in DNA: TGTGCCAGCCGTGCCGGGACACAGAGCTCCTACGAGCAGTACTTC.

The J gene is TRBJ2-3, the V gene TRBV28, with D perhaps TRBD1 (6 bases). Trimming cost V 5 bases and J 2 bases, with 17 bases left between them. Per the germline V gene, CDR1 is MDHEN and CDR2 is SYDVKM. CDR3 length equals 16 residues. CDR3 residues: CASSAQTGGDTDTQYF. CDR3 nucleotide sequence: TGTGCCAGCAGTGCCCAGACAGGCGGCGACACAGATACGCAGTATTTT.

Written as DNA, the CDR3 is TGTGCCAGCAGCGTTGCCCCGGGGCAGCCCCAGCATTTT. This gives the protein CASSVAPGQPQHF. This chain links TRBV5-6 with TRBJ1-5; D ambiguous. V was shortened by 4 bases and J by 7 bases, with 12 bases between the two germline ends. CDR3 length: 13 amino acids. CDR1 is SGHDT and CDR2 is YYEEEE in the germline V gene.

The chain combines TRBV9 with TRBJ2-6, with no clear D. Per the germline V gene, CDR1 is SGDLS and CDR2 is YYNGEE. V shed 5 bases and J shed 2 bases, with 2 bases lying between them. The CDR3 is 12 amino acids. CDR3 sequence reads: CASSPGANVLTF. In DNA, the CDR3 is TGTGCCAGCAGTCCTGGGGCCAACGTCCTGACTTTC.

The rearrangement links TRBV15 to TRBJ2-7; TRBD2 is a possible D gene (6 bases). Trimming removed 6 bases from V and 2 bases from J, with 11 bases in between. CDR1 and CDR2 from the germline V gene are LNHNV and YYDKDF (reference sequence). The CDR3 contains 13 residues. For the CDR3, the DNA is TGTGCCACCAGGGGACTTCAAACCTACGAGCAGTACTTC. This translates into CATRGLQTYEQYF.

The chain is built from TRBV19 and TRBJ2-3; the match to TRBD2 covers 12 bases. The ends lost 2 bases at V and 2 bases at J; junction bases unmatched: 11. This CDR3 is 19 amino acids long. CDR1 LNHDA and CDR2 SQIVND come from the germline V gene (reference sequence). CDR3 sequence: CASSIRASGGAEATDTQYF. The CDR3 DNA reads as TGTGCCAGTAGTATAAGGGCTAGCGGGGGGGCCGAAGCCACAGATACGCAGTATTTT.

The table lists this clone with a few counts. The chain carries TRBV5-4 and TRBJ2-3; tentatively, D is TRBD2 (6 bases). CDR3 length: 11 residues. Germline assignment: CDR1 SGHNT and CDR2 YYREEE (reference sequence). Trimming removed 5 bases from V and 9 bases from J, with 10 bases in between. CDR3 region: CASSRDLTQYF. As DNA, the CDR3 is TGTGCCAGCAGTCGGGACTTAACGCAGTATTTT.

This chain links TRBV29-1 with TRBJ1-6; TRBD1 matches 7 bases. In germline, CDR1 is SQVTM, CDR2 ANQGSEA. V trimming: 5 bases; J trimming: 7 bases; junction bases outside the gene matches: 8. The CDR3 contains 14 residues. The chain's CDR3 is CSVLEGAWNSPLHF. For the CDR3, the DNA is TGCAGCGTTCTAGAGGGGGCGTGGAATTCACCCCTCCACTTT.

This clone has a handful of counts. This chain uses TRBV5-1 with TRBJ2-4; the D is unclear. CDR3 length: 12 amino acids. Germline CDR1 SGHRS, CDR2 YFSETQ. The V gene lost 2 bases and the J gene lost 6 bases, with 6 bases spanning the gap. In nucleotides, the CDR3 is TGCGCCAGCAGCTTCGACCTAAACATTCAGTACTTC. This sequence encodes CASSFDLNIQYF.

The table lists this clone with a few counts. The chain is built from TRBV23-1 and TRBJ2-2, with D unclear. TRBV23-1 is flagged as an ORF with uncertain function. V shed 2 bases and J shed 1 base, with 8 bases lying between them. The CDR3 runs to 15 residues. CDR3 nucleotide sequence: TGCGCCAGCAGTCAAGATTGGAGGAACACCGGGGAGCTGTTTTTT. Protein product: CASSQDWRNTGELFF.

This chain links TRBV29-1 with TRBJ1-1; no clear D gene. Germline V gene data show CDR1 as SQVTM and CDR2 as ANQGSEA. This CDR3 contains 10 residues. Between the trimmed V and J ends, which lost 0 bases and 7 bases, there was a span of 3 bases. The CDR3 DNA sequence: TGCAGCGTTGAAGAGAGTGAAGCTTTCTTT. Amino acid sequence: CSVEESEAFF.

The V gene is TRBV6-5, the J gene TRBJ1-5, with D unresolved. From germline, CDR1 is MNHEY and CDR2 SVGAGI. The V gene lost 6 bases and the J gene lost 2 bases, with 14 bases spanning the gap. The CDR3 length is 15 residues. The CDR3, as DNA: TGTGCCAGCAGCCTCGGGCAAGGCGGCAATCAGCCCCAGCATTTT. This encodes CASSLGQGGNQPQHF.

CDR3 nucleotides: TGCGCCAGCAGTGAGGGCAATGAGCAGTTCTTC. Translated, it gives CASSEGNEQFF. The chain couples TRBV10-2 to TRBJ2-1; unclear D gene. This CDR3 is 11 amino acids long. Germline V lookup: CDR1 WSHSY, CDR2 SAAADI. With 2 bases removed from V and 6 bases from J, the gap between germline ends came to 2 bases.